A selection of T cell receptor beta chains follows, all from one sample in a study of T cell responses to AZD1222 COVID-19 vaccine. Assay used: immunoSEQ multiplex PCR; TCRdb lists only in-frame clones, some missing. The sample gives over 100,000 clones, around 90% of which show up once; approximately 6.8% is in the top ten. The sample consisted of peripheral blood, taken on day 0 of AZD1222 vaccination. These receptors were obtained from an adult in good health. Each CDR3 is given with its conserved first and last residue. The order of the fields is CDR3 length, D gene, J gene, V gene, clone size, CDR3 DNA, CDR3 protein. D genes are given only for firm matches. The size field is filled for only some rows; it gives once, few, many or a size class.

len: 12; d_gene: .; j_gene: TRBJ2-1; v_gene: TRBV12-3/TRBV12-4; abundance: .; CDR3nt: TGTGCCAGCAGACCGAGGGGTGATGAGCAGTTCTTC; CDR3aa: CASRPRGDEQFF
len: 18; d_gene: .; j_gene: TRBJ2-2; v_gene: TRBV5-1; abundance: few; CDR3nt: TGCGCCAGCAGCTTGGTACTGGGTACAGGGACCAACACCGGGGAGCTGTTTTTT; CDR3aa: CASSLVLGTGTNTGELFF
len: 14; d_gene: .; j_gene: TRBJ1-4; v_gene: TRBV6-6; abundance: .; CDR3nt: TGTGCCAGCAGTTACGGGCCAACTAATGAAAAACTGTTTTTT; CDR3aa: CASSYGPTNEKLFF
len: 16; d_gene: TRBD1; j_gene: TRBJ1-3; v_gene: TRBV6-2/TRBV6-3; abundance: .; CDR3nt: TGTGCCAGCAGTGCTAGGGGGCCGGACTCTGGAAACACCATATATTTT; CDR3aa: CASSARGPDSGNTIYF
len: 15; d_gene: TRBD1; j_gene: TRBJ2-3; v_gene: TRBV5-6; abundance: once; CDR3nt: TGTGCCAGCAACCCTGGGACAGGGCCGGCAGATACGCAGTATTTT; CDR3aa: CASNPGTGPADTQYF
len: 14; d_gene: .; j_gene: TRBJ1-4; v_gene: TRBV3-1/TRBV3-2; abundance: .; CDR3nt: TGTGCCAGCAGCCAAGATCGGCGGGGCCTCAAACTGTTTTTT; CDR3aa: CASSQDRRGLKLFF
len: 12; d_gene: .; j_gene: TRBJ1-2; v_gene: TRBV2; abundance: .; CDR3nt: TGTGCCAGCAGTGAAGCCTTGATGGGCTACACCTTC; CDR3aa: CASSEALMGYTF
len: 15; d_gene: .; j_gene: TRBJ2-7; v_gene: TRBV6-1; abundance: .; CDR3nt: TGTGCCAGCAGTGAAGTGAGACGGGCGAACTACGAGCAGTACTTC; CDR3aa: CASSEVRRANYEQYF
len: 14; d_gene: .; j_gene: TRBJ1-1; v_gene: TRBV7-9; abundance: .; CDR3nt: TGTGCCAGCAGCTTAGTACGAGTGAGGACTGAAGCTTTCTTT; CDR3aa: CASSLVRVRTEAFF
len: 18; d_gene: .; j_gene: TRBJ2-2; v_gene: TRBV7-6; abundance: .; CDR3nt: TGTGCCAGCAGCTTAGGCCTCCTGACCGGATCGAACACCGGGGAGCTGTTTTTT; CDR3aa: CASSLGLLTGSNTGELFF
len: 14; d_gene: .; j_gene: TRBJ1-5; v_gene: TRBV2; abundance: .; CDR3nt: TGTGCCAGCAGCATTGACATGTTGCCTCAGCCCCAGCATTTT; CDR3aa: CASSIDMLPQPQHF
len: 16; d_gene: TRBD1; j_gene: TRBJ2-2; v_gene: TRBV9; abundance: once; CDR3nt: TGTGCCAGCAGCGATGAAAGACAGGGTAGTACCGGGGAGCTGTTTTTT; CDR3aa: CASSDERQGSTGELFF
len: 14; d_gene: .; j_gene: TRBJ1-5; v_gene: TRBV6-5; abundance: .; CDR3nt: TGTGCCAGCAGACCTACCGGCCGTAATCAGCCCCAGCATTTT; CDR3aa: CASRPTGRNQPQHF
len: 14; d_gene: .; j_gene: TRBJ1-2; v_gene: TRBV6-5; abundance: .; CDR3nt: TGTGCCAGCAGTTATTCCGTCCAGAGGGCTGGCTACACCTTC; CDR3aa: CASSYSVQRAGYTF
len: 15; d_gene: .; j_gene: TRBJ2-2; v_gene: TRBV5-1; abundance: .; CDR3nt: TGCGCCAGTCGGCGCGGCGGAGTAAACACCGGGGAGCTGTTTTTT; CDR3aa: CASRRGGVNTGELFF
len: 15; d_gene: TRBD1; j_gene: TRBJ2-7; v_gene: TRBV5-4; abundance: .; CDR3nt: TGTGCCAGCAGCTTGCGGACAGGGGGTTTCGACGAGCAGTACTTC; CDR3aa: CASSLRTGGFDEQYF
len: 14; d_gene: TRBD1; j_gene: TRBJ1-2; v_gene: TRBV10-3; abundance: once; CDR3nt: TGTGCCATCAGTCTGGACAGGGACAACTATGGCTACACCTTC; CDR3aa: CAISLDRDNYGYTF
len: 13; d_gene: .; j_gene: TRBJ1-2; v_gene: TRBV5-1; abundance: .; CDR3nt: TGCGCCAGCAGCGAGGACAAAAACTATGGCTACACCTTC; CDR3aa: CASSEDKNYGYTF
len: 12; d_gene: .; j_gene: TRBJ2-7; v_gene: TRBV11-2; abundance: .; CDR3nt: TGTGCCAGCAGCTTACATTCGTACGAGCAGTACTTC; CDR3aa: CASSLHSYEQYF
len: 16; d_gene: TRBD1; j_gene: TRBJ1-1; v_gene: TRBV10-3; abundance: .; CDR3nt: TGTGCCATCAGTCATCCGGGACAGGGAATACACACTGAAGCTTTCTTT; CDR3aa: CAISHPGQGIHTEAFF
len: 15; d_gene: .; j_gene: TRBJ1-6; v_gene: TRBV6-5; abundance: .; CDR3nt: TGTGCCAGCTCCCCCATACAGGGTCCCTATTCACCCCTCCACTTT; CDR3aa: CASSPIQGPYSPLHF
len: 16; d_gene: .; j_gene: TRBJ1-5; v_gene: TRBV3-1/TRBV3-2; abundance: .; CDR3nt: TGTGCCAGCAGCCAAGCCGGACCGTATAGCAATCAGCCCCAGCATTTT; CDR3aa: CASSQAGPYSNQPQHF
len: 11; d_gene: .; j_gene: TRBJ2-7; v_gene: TRBV12-5; abundance: .; CDR3nt: TGTGCTAGTGGCCCCTCCTACGAGCAGTACTTC; CDR3aa: CASGPSYEQYF
len: 16; d_gene: .; j_gene: TRBJ2-5; v_gene: TRBV4-2; abundance: .; CDR3nt: TGTGCCAGCAGTATAGACCGGGCTCTCAACAAGGAGACCCAGTACTTC; CDR3aa: CASSIDRALNKETQYF
len: 13; d_gene: .; j_gene: TRBJ1-1; v_gene: TRBV6-5; abundance: .; CDR3nt: TGTGCCAGCAGATTCTACGAGGGGACTGAAGCTTTCTTT; CDR3aa: CASRFYEGTEAFF
len: 12; d_gene: .; j_gene: TRBJ2-1; v_gene: TRBV6-2/TRBV6-3; abundance: .; CDR3nt: TGTGCCAGCAGTTACTCGCCCAATGAGCAGTTCTTC; CDR3aa: CASSYSPNEQFF
len: 14; d_gene: .; j_gene: TRBJ1-1; v_gene: TRBV25-1; abundance: .; CDR3nt: TGTGCCAGCAGTCTTGGCGGGGGAGGCACTGAAGCTTTCTTT; CDR3aa: CASSLGGGGTEAFF
len: 11; d_gene: .; j_gene: TRBJ2-2; v_gene: TRBV13; abundance: .; CDR3nt: TGTGCCAGCAGCAATACCGGGGAGCTGTTTTTT; CDR3aa: CASSNTGELFF
len: 13; d_gene: TRBD1; j_gene: TRBJ2-4; v_gene: TRBV12-3/TRBV12-4; abundance: .; CDR3nt: TGTGCCAGCAGGGCCGGGACAGTGACTATTCAGTACTTC; CDR3aa: CASRAGTVTIQYF
len: 17; d_gene: TRBD1; j_gene: TRBJ2-7; v_gene: TRBV27; abundance: .; CDR3nt: TGTGCCAGCAGCCGATTCCCCCCGGGACAGGGCTCCTACGAGCAGTACTTC; CDR3aa: CASSRFPPGQGSYEQYF
len: 15; d_gene: .; j_gene: TRBJ1-4; v_gene: TRBV10-3; abundance: .; CDR3nt: TGTGCCATCAGTGATGGGGCAGGGTGGGGTGAAAAACTGTTTTTT; CDR3aa: CAISDGAGWGEKLFF
len: 13; d_gene: TRBD2; j_gene: TRBJ2-1; v_gene: TRBV9; abundance: .; CDR3nt: TGTGCCAGCACCCGGGACTACTACAATGAGCAGTTCTTC; CDR3aa: CASTRDYYNEQFF
len: 13; d_gene: .; j_gene: TRBJ1-2; v_gene: TRBV11-2; abundance: .; CDR3nt: TGTGCCAGCAGCTTAATGGGGGCGGCTGGCTACACCTTC; CDR3aa: CASSLMGAAGYTF
len: 11; d_gene: .; j_gene: TRBJ1-4; v_gene: TRBV2; abundance: .; CDR3nt: TGTGCCACCAGGGGAGAGGAAAAACTGTTTTTT; CDR3aa: CATRGEEKLFF
len: 19; d_gene: TRBD1; j_gene: TRBJ1-3; v_gene: TRBV19; abundance: .; CDR3nt: TGTGCCAGTACCCGGGGACAGACCTTTAGTTTCCCCTCTGGAAACACCATATATTTT; CDR3aa: CASTRGQTFSFPSGNTIYF
len: 12; d_gene: .; j_gene: TRBJ1-5; v_gene: TRBV29-1; abundance: few; CDR3nt: TGCAGCGCTGGTTTTGAGAATCAGCCCCAGCATTTT; CDR3aa: CSAGFENQPQHF
len: 13; d_gene: .; j_gene: TRBJ2-5; v_gene: TRBV5-4; abundance: .; CDR3nt: TGTGCCAGCAGCTTGGCGGGGAAGGAGACCCAGTACTTC; CDR3aa: CASSLAGKETQYF
len: 13; d_gene: TRBD2; j_gene: TRBJ2-1; v_gene: TRBV19; abundance: .; CDR3nt: TGTGCCAGTAGTCGGACTAGGGACAATGAGCAGTTCTTC; CDR3aa: CASSRTRDNEQFF
len: 13; d_gene: .; j_gene: TRBJ1-4; v_gene: TRBV18; abundance: .; CDR3nt: TGTGCCAGCTCACGCGGAGAGAATGAAAAACTGTTTTTT; CDR3aa: CASSRGENEKLFF
len: 16; d_gene: TRBD2; j_gene: TRBJ2-1; v_gene: TRBV24-1; abundance: .; CDR3nt: TGTGCCACCAGTGACTCTAGCGGGGGGGTGTACAATGAGCAGTTCTTC; CDR3aa: CATSDSSGGVYNEQFF
len: 18; d_gene: TRBD1; j_gene: TRBJ1-6; v_gene: TRBV5-1; abundance: .; CDR3nt: TGCGCCAGCAGACTGGACGCTCCGGGACAGGCTCCGGGTTCACCCCTCCACTTT; CDR3aa: CASRLDAPGQAPGSPLHF
len: 12; d_gene: .; j_gene: TRBJ1-5; v_gene: TRBV19; abundance: .; CDR3nt: TGTGCCAGTAGTATCCCGAATCAGCCCCAGCATTTT; CDR3aa: CASSIPNQPQHF
len: 15; d_gene: TRBD1; j_gene: TRBJ2-3; v_gene: TRBV5-5; abundance: .; CDR3nt: TGTGCCAGCAGCCGCGGGACAGGAGGGTTGGATACGCAGTATTTT; CDR3aa: CASSRGTGGLDTQYF
len: 15; d_gene: TRBD1; j_gene: TRBJ1-6; v_gene: TRBV5-6; abundance: .; CDR3nt: TGTGCCAGCAGCTTGGCCGGGACAGAATATTCACCCCTCCACTTT; CDR3aa: CASSLAGTEYSPLHF
len: 16; d_gene: TRBD1; j_gene: TRBJ2-2; v_gene: TRBV30; abundance: .; CDR3nt: TGTGCCTGGATCCCACCCGGGACAGGGAACACCGGGGAGCTGTTTTTT; CDR3aa: CAWIPPGTGNTGELFF
len: 16; d_gene: .; j_gene: TRBJ1-1; v_gene: TRBV18; abundance: .; CDR3nt: TGTGCCAGCTCTCACGACATGCCTCGGGAGGGCACTGAAGCTTTCTTT; CDR3aa: CASSHDMPREGTEAFF
len: 12; d_gene: .; j_gene: TRBJ1-5; v_gene: TRBV5-6; abundance: .; CDR3nt: TGTGCCAGCAGCTCCGACAGACAGCCCCAGCATTTT; CDR3aa: CASSSDRQPQHF
len: 11; d_gene: .; j_gene: TRBJ1-2; v_gene: TRBV12-3/TRBV12-4; abundance: .; CDR3nt: TGTGCCAGCAGTTTGGGATTTGGCTACACCTTC; CDR3aa: CASSLGFGYTF
len: 13; d_gene: .; j_gene: TRBJ1-2; v_gene: TRBV5-8; abundance: .; CDR3nt: TGTGCCAGCAGCTTTAGCCTTCGACAAGGGCACACCTTC; CDR3aa: CASSFSLRQGHTF
len: 15; d_gene: TRBD1; j_gene: TRBJ1-6; v_gene: TRBV2; abundance: .; CDR3nt: TGTGCCAGCAGGATGAGGACAGGGAATGATTCACCCCTCCACTTT; CDR3aa: CASRMRTGNDSPLHF
len: 14; d_gene: .; j_gene: TRBJ1-5; v_gene: TRBV2; abundance: .; CDR3nt: TGTGCCAGCAGTGAACCCCAGAAGGATCAGCCCCAGCATTTT; CDR3aa: CASSEPQKDQPQHF